The sequence of this T cell receptor beta chain was determined in a study of blood T cell repertoires in COVID-19. The overall study: Donors in the United States, Italy and Spain gave samples during acute or convalescent COVID-19. In each case, the material was cDNA or gDNA derived from T cells, B-cell-depleted T cells, or PBMCs.

This clone has only one observation. Per the authors' pipeline: The assay estimated nucleated cells by amplifying reference gene primers. Data came from immunoSEQ multiplex PCR; TCRdb stores just in-frame clones and leaves some out. V, J and clone size reflect that table, while D and trimming were determined from the DNA. Seen here are some 190,000 clones, 82% observed once, and the top ten hold 6.5% to 9.5%. Germline CDR1 reads MNHEY; CDR2 reads SVGAGI. The CDR3 has 14 residues. J gave up 1 base and V 5 bases, and 3 bases lay outside the gene matches. V and J are TRBV6-5 and TRBJ2-3, with TRBD2 matching 7 bases. This TCR was sampled from a woman aged 60-75 years with COVID-19, enrolled during active disease. Sample: peripheral blood. The CDR3 is CASSPRGGTDTQYF. The CDR3 nucleotides are TGTGCCAGCAGTCCCCGGGGGGGCACAGATACGCAGTATTTT.